The present entry profiles one T cell receptor (beta chain) with its context. The sample comes from a study of blood T cell repertoires in COVID-19. Study context: Sites across the United States, Italy and Spain contributed samples from acute and convalescent COVID-19.

Assay: immunoSEQ multiplex PCR; the TCRdb copy retains only in-frame clones and omits some. Of about 44,000 clones detected, 82% appear once; the ten largest clones hold around 4.2%. The CDR3 is 13 amino acids. V dropped 5 bases and J dropped 10 bases, with 15 bases sitting between them. Germline values: CDR1 SGHTA, CDR2 FQGTGA. The J gene is TRBJ2-1, the V gene TRBV7-3; D perhaps matches TRBD2 (5 bases). What was sequenced was peripheral blood. The TCR originated in a woman between 65 and 79 years old with acute or convalescent COVID-19. For the CDR3, the DNA is TGTGCCAGCAGCCCTAGCTCCTCCGGGGAGCAGTTCTTC. Protein sequence: CASSPSSSGEQFF.